This T cell receptor beta chain came from a study of blood T cell repertoires in COVID-19 (dated by TCRdb to between 2020 and 2021). Concerning the study at large: The collaborator samples originated in the United States, Italy and Spain and spanned the acute and convalescent phases of COVID-19. The samples were drawn from two sources: the first 160 participants of the ongoing ImmuneRACE study, and 1,000 to 1,500 subjects contributed by 6 global collaborators. The repertoires were released in a freely available public database intended as a resource for research on the immune response to SARS-CoV-2. The dataset comprised deeply sampled blood TCRbeta repertoires from subjects exposed to, actively infected with, or recovered from COVID-19. The prospective study material was composed of cDNA or gDNA derived from T cells, B-cell-depleted T cells, or PBMCs. Where available, HLA class I and class II types were taken from metadata supplied by the sample provider and were not determined by assay-based typing. Sample metadata almost always included a de-identified subject ID, COVID-19 status, age in years and sex. Here is what the overall study found, with its caveats: The amount of clinical and demographic metadata varied by source and participant and was provided uncurated.

Concerning this clone itself: It has no known antigen specificity. No qualities accompany the bases; no much larger clone lies one base away.

Collaborating institutions collected whole blood in K2EDTA tubes following their own protocols. For TCRbeta analysis, collaborator samples were shipped as frozen whole blood, as isolated PBMCs, or as DNA extracted from either sample type. The immunoSEQ Assay, a bias-controlled multiplex PCR, was used to amplify TCRbeta CDR3 regions from genomic DNA. The published analysis was carried out like this. Within the assay, amplification of reference gene primers was used to estimate how many nucleated cells each sample contained. To quantify the absolute abundance of each unique TCRbeta CDR3 rearrangement, sequence reads were collapsed and filtered. Productive Simpson clonality was computed per sample as the square root of Simpson's diversity index over productive rearrangements. TCRdb stores this immuneACCESS table with in-frame sequences only. Part of the clones is absent; in the studies checked, under half of the shortfall reflects unresolved V genes, and no reason is known for the rest. V and J calls and clone size are copied from that table; D and trimming were computed from the DNA. Here the sample has about 55,000 clones; roughly four fifths occur a single time. Of the sample, roughly 2% falls within the top ten clones.

Sequences LNHDA (CDR1) and SQIVND (CDR2) are obtained from the germline V gene (reference sequence). Measured from the cysteine to the phenylalanine, the CDR3 is 18 residues long. Of all the DNA, just the CDR3 is kept, 54 bases in frame from base 1. Trimming takes 3 bases from V and 0 bases from J, and the germline ends sit 21 bases apart. In this chain, TRBV19 is recombined with TRBJ2-7; a tentative D call is TRBD1 (6 bases match). Sequencing was done on a sample of peripheral blood. This clonotype was sampled from a woman in her sixties with acute or convalescent COVID-19. The CDR3 here reads CASSMRARVVDSSYEQYF. The DNA reads TGTGCCAGTAGTATGAGGGCCCGGGTTGTGGACAGCTCCTACGAGCAGTACTTC.